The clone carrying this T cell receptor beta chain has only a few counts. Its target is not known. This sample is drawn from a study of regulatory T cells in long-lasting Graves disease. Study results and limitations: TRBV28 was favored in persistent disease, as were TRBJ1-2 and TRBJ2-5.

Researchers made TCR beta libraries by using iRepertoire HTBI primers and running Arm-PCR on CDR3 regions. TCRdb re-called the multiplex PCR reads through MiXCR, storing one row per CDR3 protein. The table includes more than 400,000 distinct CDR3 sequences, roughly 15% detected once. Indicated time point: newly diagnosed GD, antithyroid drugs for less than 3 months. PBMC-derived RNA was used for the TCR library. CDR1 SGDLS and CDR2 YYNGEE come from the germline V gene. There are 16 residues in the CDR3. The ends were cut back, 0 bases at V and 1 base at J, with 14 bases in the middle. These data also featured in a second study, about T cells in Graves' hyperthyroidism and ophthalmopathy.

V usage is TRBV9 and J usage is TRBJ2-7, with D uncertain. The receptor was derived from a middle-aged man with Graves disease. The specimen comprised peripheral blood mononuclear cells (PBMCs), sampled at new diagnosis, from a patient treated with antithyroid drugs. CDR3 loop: CASSVVETPFSYEQYF. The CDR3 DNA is TGTGCCAGCAGCGTAGTCGAGACTCCATTTTCCTACGAGCAGTACTTC.